This TCR beta chain was captured in a study of cytomegalovirus exposure and HLA in healthy donors. About this clone itself: Its target is unknown.

The PCR ran on 60 Vbeta and 13 Jbeta primers. The protocol was immunoSEQ multiplex PCR, while the TCRdb copy is restricted to in-frame clones and leaves out a portion. The sample records about 93,000 clones, 82% being singletons. The V gene lost 3 bases and the J gene lost 1 base, with 12 bases spanning the gap. The CDR3 runs to 15 residues. The germline V gene has CDR1 SGHDT and CDR2 YYEEEE. Study-wide findings and caveats: According to an earlier analysis, most TCR beta V segments yielded productive rearrangements about 90% or about 30% of the time.

The rearrangement uses TRBV5-6 and TRBJ2-3; no firm D call. The clonotype originates from a man in his fifties in good health and CMV-seronegative. Sequencing input: PBMCs. This chain's CDR3 is CASSSRPKGTDTQYF. The CDR3, as DNA: TGTGCCAGCAGCTCTAGACCGAAGGGCACAGATACGCAGTATTTT.